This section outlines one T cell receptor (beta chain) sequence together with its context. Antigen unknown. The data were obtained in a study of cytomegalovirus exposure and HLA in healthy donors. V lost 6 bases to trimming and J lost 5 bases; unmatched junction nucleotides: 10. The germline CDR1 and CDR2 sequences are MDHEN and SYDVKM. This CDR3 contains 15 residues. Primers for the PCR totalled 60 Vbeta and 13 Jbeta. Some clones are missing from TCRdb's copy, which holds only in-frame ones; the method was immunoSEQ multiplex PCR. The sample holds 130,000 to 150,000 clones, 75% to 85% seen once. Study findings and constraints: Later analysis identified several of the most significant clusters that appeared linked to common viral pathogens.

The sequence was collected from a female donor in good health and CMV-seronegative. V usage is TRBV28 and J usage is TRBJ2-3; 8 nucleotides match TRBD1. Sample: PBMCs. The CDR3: CASRAPDREIDTQYF. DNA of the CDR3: TGTGCCAGCAGGGCACCGGACAGGGAGATAGATACGCAGTATTTT.